A selection of T cell receptor beta chains follows, all from one sample in a study of T cell changes during pregnancy in multiple sclerosis. Data came from immunoSEQ multiplex PCR; TCRdb stores just in-frame clones and leaves some out. Seen here are fewer than 150,000 clones, about 95% observed once, and the top ten hold less than 0.55%. The material sequenced was peripheral blood, taken after pregnancy. These receptors were taken from a female donor with multiple sclerosis, enrolled in a pregnancy study. CDR3s include the opening cysteine and the closing phenylalanine or tryptophan. Fields, in order: V gene, D gene, J gene, clone size, CDR3 DNA, CDR3 protein. A D gene is named only where the DNA matches it firmly. Size is omitted from some rows. Given values are once, few, many or a class for expanded clones.

>TRBV9|TRBD1|TRBJ2-7|-
TGTGCCAGCAGTCCCTTGACAGGGGGCCTTTTCGAGCAGTACTTC
CASSPLTGGLFEQYF
>TRBV10-3|TRBD2|TRBJ2-5|once
TGTGCCATCAGTGACCCCGATGGGGGACTAGCGGGATCCCCTTTCCAAGAGACCCAGTACTTC
CAISDPDGGLAGSPFQETQYF
>TRBV5-4|TRBD2|TRBJ2-1|-
TGTGCCAGCAGCTTGGAACTAGCGGCCTCCTACAATGAGCAGTTCTTC
CASSLELAASYNEQFF
>TRBV11-2|-|TRBJ2-6|-
TGTGCCAGCAGTCAGTCGGGGGGGACAGGGTCTTATGGGGCCAACGTCCTGACTTTC
CASSQSGGTGSYGANVLTF
>TRBV27|TRBD2|TRBJ2-1|-
TGTGCCAGCAGTTTTGTAGCGGGAGGGCCAGGAGAGCAGTTCTTC
CASSFVAGGPGEQFF
>TRBV11-1|-|TRBJ1-2|-
TGTGCCAGCAGCCACACAGAGGGCTATGGCTACACCTTC
CASSHTEGYGYTF
>TRBV19|-|TRBJ1-5|-
TGTGCCAGTAGTATCGGTCCTTATAGCAATCAGCCCCAGCATTTT
CASSIGPYSNQPQHF
>TRBV13|TRBD2|TRBJ2-1|-
TGTGCCAGCAGCTTAGGACTAGCGGGAGGTCGCGGTGAGCAGTTCTTC
CASSLGLAGGRGEQFF
>TRBV2|TRBD2|TRBJ2-4|-
TGTGCCAGCAGTGAATTGGGCGGGAGTGAATACTTC
CASSELGGSEYF
>TRBV5-4|TRBD1|TRBJ1-1|-
TGTGCCAGCAGCTCTGGGGGCAGGGGGATGAACACTGAAGCTTTCTTT
CASSSGGRGMNTEAFF
>TRBV5-1|-|TRBJ2-2|once
TGCGCCAGCAGCTTGGAAGGACTACAGACCGGGGAGCTGTTTTTT
CASSLEGLQTGELFF
>TRBV6-6|TRBD2|TRBJ2-5|-
TGTGCCAGCAGTTACACTAGCGGGTCGGGGGCGACCCAGTACTTC
CASSYTSGSGATQYF
>TRBV28|-|TRBJ2-3|-
TGTGCTCACAGCCCCGGCACAGATACGCAGTATTTT
CAHSPGTDTQYF
>TRBV28|-|TRBJ2-7|-
TGTGCCAGCAGACAGGGCACCTACGAGCAGTACTTC
CASRQGTYEQYF
>TRBV5-8|-|TRBJ2-7|-
TGTGCCAGCAGCTTGGCGGAGGGAGAAGAATCCTACGAGCAGTACTTC
CASSLAEGEESYEQYF
>TRBV29-1|-|TRBJ2-1|-
TGCAGCGTAGGGGCATATGAGCAGTTCTTC
CSVGAYEQFF
>TRBV28|TRBD2|TRBJ2-1|-
TGTGCCAGCAGTTTATTTCATAGCGGGGGAACCTACAATGAGCAGTTCTTC
CASSLFHSGGTYNEQFF
>TRBV19|-|TRBJ2-7|-
TGTGCCAGTAGTATTGGCGCGGGCTCCTACGAGCAGTACTTC
CASSIGAGSYEQYF
>TRBV5-1|-|TRBJ2-5|-
TGCGCCAGCAGCTTCGGGAGTCTTGGAGAAGAGACCCAGTACTTC
CASSFGSLGEETQYF
>TRBV7-6|TRBD2|TRBJ2-7|-
TGTGCCAGCAGCTTAGACAGACTAGCGGGAGAATTATACGAGCAGTACTTC
CASSLDRLAGELYEQYF
>TRBV14|-|TRBJ2-7|-
TGTGCCAGCAGCCCAACCCCGGTCAGAGACAACGAGCAGTACTTC
CASSPTPVRDNEQYF
>TRBV28|TRBD2|TRBJ2-1|-
TGTGCCAGCAGTTTTGGACTAGCGGGAGCCAATGAGCAGTTCTTC
CASSFGLAGANEQFF
>TRBV28|TRBD1|TRBJ2-7|-
TGTGCCAGCAGTTCCCCCGGGACAGGGGGCTACGAGCAGTACTTC
CASSSPGTGGYEQYF
>TRBV28|-|TRBJ1-5|-
TGTGCCAGCAGCCCCGGGACTTTACGCAATCAGCCCCAGCATTTT
CASSPGTLRNQPQHF
>TRBV28|TRBD2|TRBJ2-1|-
TGTGCCAGCAGAGCGACTAGCGGGAGGGCGGGCAATGAGCAGTTCTTC
CASRATSGRAGNEQFF
>TRBV9|-|TRBJ2-1|-
TGTGCCAGCAGCCCCGGGACTTCCTACAATGAGCAGTTCTTC
CASSPGTSYNEQFF
>TRBV15|TRBD2|TRBJ2-7|-
TGTGCCACCAGCAGAGAAGCGGCAGGAGCGGGAGGTCACGAGCAGTACTTC
CATSREAAGAGGHEQYF
>TRBV7-9|-|TRBJ2-3|-
TGTGCCAGCAGCTTAGCACAGCCCACAGATACGCAGTATTTT
CASSLAQPTDTQYF
>TRBV7-2|-|TRBJ2-4|-
TGTGCCAGCAGCTTCCAGGGGGGCCTAGCCAAAAACATTCAGTACTTC
CASSFQGGLAKNIQYF
>TRBV18|-|TRBJ2-7|-
TGTGCCAGCTCACCAGCGACCCCGAGGAGGGGAAACGAGCAGTACTTC
CASSPATPRRGNEQYF
>TRBV29-1|-|TRBJ1-2|-
TGCAGCGTTGAAGGCAGCGTAGTCACTAACTATGGCTACACCTTC
CSVEGSVVTNYGYTF
>TRBV4-2|-|TRBJ1-2|-
TGTGCCAGCAGCCAACCGACTAAACCCACAGTTAAAGACTATGGCTACACCTTC
CASSQPTKPTVKDYGYTF
>TRBV6-6|TRBD1|TRBJ2-7|-
TGTGCCAGCAGCCCCGACAGGGTCAACGAGCAGTACTTC
CASSPDRVNEQYF
>TRBV21-1|-|TRBJ1-5|-
TGTGCCAGCAGCAAAAGAGAGAGACAGGGGGCATCGCAGCCCCAGCATTTT
CASSKRERQGASQPQHF
>TRBV7-9|TRBD1|TRBJ1-5|-
TGTGCCAGCAGCTTAGTGGGGACAGGGGGCAATCAGCCCCAGCATTTT
CASSLVGTGGNQPQHF
>TRBV6-1|-|TRBJ1-1|-
TGTGCCAGCAGTGTTACATGGAACACTGAAGCTTTCTTT
CASSVTWNTEAFF
>TRBV7-2|-|TRBJ2-1|-
TGTGCCAGCAGACTAGACAGGAGCTCCTACAATGAGCAGTTCTTC
CASRLDRSSYNEQFF
>TRBV5-1|-|TRBJ1-1|-
TGCGCCAGCAGCTTGCCAGGGAACCGAGAAGCTTTCTTT
CASSLPGNREAFF
>TRBV5-1|TRBD2|TRBJ2-3|-
TGCGCCAGCAGCTTGGCCGCGGGGGGAGCAGATACGCAGTATTTT
CASSLAAGGADTQYF
>TRBV11-3|-|TRBJ2-1|-
TGTGCCAGCAGGGGAGTGGGAAATGAGCAGTTCTTC
CASRGVGNEQFF
>TRBV19|TRBD2|TRBJ2-7|-
TGTGCCAGTAGTAAATCTAGCGGATATACCTACGAGCAGTACTTC
CASSKSSGYTYEQYF
>TRBV9|TRBD2|TRBJ2-7|-
TGTGCCAGCAGCGTAGAGGGTAGCGGGGGTTACGAGCAGTACTTC
CASSVEGSGGYEQYF
>TRBV7-2|TRBD2|TRBJ2-7|-
TGTGCCAGCAGCAAGGGGGCTAGCGGGAGCCAGTACGAGCAGTACTTC
CASSKGASGSQYEQYF
>TRBV28|-|TRBJ1-2|-
TGTGCCAGCAGTTCCTATGTTATCGATGGCTACACCTTC
CASSSYVIDGYTF
>TRBV7-9|TRBD2|TRBJ2-3|once
TGTGCCAGCAGCTTAGGTTATAGGACTAGCGGCACAGATACGCAGTATTTT
CASSLGYRTSGTDTQYF
>TRBV6-5|-|TRBJ2-7|-
TGTGCCAGCAGTTACTCGAGCCGCGGCGAGCAGTACTTC
CASSYSSRGEQYF